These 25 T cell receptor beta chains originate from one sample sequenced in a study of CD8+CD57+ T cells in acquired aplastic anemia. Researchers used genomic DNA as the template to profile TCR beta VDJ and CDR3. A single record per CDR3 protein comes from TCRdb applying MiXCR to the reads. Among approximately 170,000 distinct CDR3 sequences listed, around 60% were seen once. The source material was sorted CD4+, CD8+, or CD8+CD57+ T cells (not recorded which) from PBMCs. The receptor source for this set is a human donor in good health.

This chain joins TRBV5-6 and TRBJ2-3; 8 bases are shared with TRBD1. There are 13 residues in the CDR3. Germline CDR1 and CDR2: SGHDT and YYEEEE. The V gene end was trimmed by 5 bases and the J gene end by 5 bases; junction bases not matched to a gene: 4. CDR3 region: CASRIGTGDTQYF. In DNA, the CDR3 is TGTGCCAGCAGGATAGGGACAGGAGATACGCAGTATTTT.

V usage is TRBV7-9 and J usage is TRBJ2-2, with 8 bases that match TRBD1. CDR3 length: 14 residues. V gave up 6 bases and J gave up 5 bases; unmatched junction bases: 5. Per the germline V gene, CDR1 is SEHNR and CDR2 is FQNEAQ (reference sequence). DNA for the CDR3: TGTGCCAGCAGAACGACAGGGGAAACCGGGGAGCTGTTTTTT. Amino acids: CASRTTGETGELFF.

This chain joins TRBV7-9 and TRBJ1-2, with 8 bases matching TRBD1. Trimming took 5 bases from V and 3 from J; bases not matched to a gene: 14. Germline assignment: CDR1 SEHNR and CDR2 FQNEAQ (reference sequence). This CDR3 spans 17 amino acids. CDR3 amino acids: CASSAAVSGQVYYGYTF. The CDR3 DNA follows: TGTGCCAGCAGCGCGGCCGTTTCGGGACAGGTTTACTATGGCTACACCTTC.

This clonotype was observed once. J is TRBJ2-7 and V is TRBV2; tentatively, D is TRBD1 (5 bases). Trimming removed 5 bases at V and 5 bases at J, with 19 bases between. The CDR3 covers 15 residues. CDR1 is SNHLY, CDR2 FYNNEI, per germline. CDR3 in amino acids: CASSYYSPGSDEQYF. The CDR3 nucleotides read TGTGCCAGCAGTTACTACTCTCCAGGGTCTGACGAGCAGTACTTC.

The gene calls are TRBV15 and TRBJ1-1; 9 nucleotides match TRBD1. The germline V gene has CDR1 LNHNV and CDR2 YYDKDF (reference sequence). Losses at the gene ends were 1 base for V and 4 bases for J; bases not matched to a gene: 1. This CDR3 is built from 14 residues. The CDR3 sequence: CATSRADRGTEAFF. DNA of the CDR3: TGTGCCACCAGCAGAGCGGACAGGGGCACTGAAGCTTTCTTT.

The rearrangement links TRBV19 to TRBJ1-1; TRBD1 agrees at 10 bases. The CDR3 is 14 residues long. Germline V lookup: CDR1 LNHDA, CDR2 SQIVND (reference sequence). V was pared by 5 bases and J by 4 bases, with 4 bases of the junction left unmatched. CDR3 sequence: CASSPRTGGTEAFF. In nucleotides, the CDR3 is TGTGCCAGTAGTCCTCGGACAGGGGGCACTGAAGCTTTCTTT. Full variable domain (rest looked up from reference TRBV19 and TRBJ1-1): DGGITQSPKYLFRKEGQNVTLSCEQNLNHDAMYWYRQDPGQGLRLIYYSQIVNDFQKGDIAEGYSVSREKKESFPLTVTSAQKNPTAFYLCASSPRTGGTEAFFGQGTRLTVV.

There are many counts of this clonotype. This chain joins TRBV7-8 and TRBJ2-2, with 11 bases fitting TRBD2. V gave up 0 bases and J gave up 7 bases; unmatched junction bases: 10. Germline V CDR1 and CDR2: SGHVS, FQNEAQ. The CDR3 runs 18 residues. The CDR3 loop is CASSLALGLAGGHGELFF. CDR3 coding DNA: TGTGCCAGCAGCTTAGCCCTGGGGCTAGCGGGAGGTCACGGGGAGCTGTTTTTT.

The CDR3 bases are TGCAGTGCTAGAGATTTAGGCCGGGCGGCGTTAGAGACCCAGTACTTC. Protein sequence: CSARDLGRAALETQYF. The V call is TRBV20-1, the J call TRBJ2-5; D is unclear. V lost 0 bases and J lost 4, with 18 bases in between. In germline, CDR1 is DFQATT, CDR2 SNEGSKA (reference sequence). The CDR3 is 16 residues long.

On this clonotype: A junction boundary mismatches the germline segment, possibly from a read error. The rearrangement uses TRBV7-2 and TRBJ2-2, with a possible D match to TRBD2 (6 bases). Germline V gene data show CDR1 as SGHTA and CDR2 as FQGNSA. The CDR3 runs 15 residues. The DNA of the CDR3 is TGTGCCGGCAGCTTGGGACTTACTAACACCGGGGAGCTGTTTTTT. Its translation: CAGSLGLTNTGELFF.

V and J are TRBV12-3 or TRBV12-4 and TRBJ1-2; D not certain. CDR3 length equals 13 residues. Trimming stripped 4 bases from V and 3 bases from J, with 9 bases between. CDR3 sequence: CASSSSGDYGYTF. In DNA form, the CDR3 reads TGTGCCAGCAGTTCCTCTGGGGACTATGGCTACACCTTC.

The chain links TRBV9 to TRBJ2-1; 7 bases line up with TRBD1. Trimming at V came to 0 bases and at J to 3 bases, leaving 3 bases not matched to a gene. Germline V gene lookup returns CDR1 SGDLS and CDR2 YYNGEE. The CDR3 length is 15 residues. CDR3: CASSVEQGIYNEQFF. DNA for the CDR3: TGTGCCAGCAGCGTAGAACAGGGGATCTACAATGAGCAGTTCTTC.

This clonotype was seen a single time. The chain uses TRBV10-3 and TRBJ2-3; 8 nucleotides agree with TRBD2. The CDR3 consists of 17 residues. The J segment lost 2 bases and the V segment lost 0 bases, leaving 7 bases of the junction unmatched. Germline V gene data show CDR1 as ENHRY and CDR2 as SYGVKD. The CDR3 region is CAISESVKRGHTDTQYF. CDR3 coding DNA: TGTGCCATCAGTGAGTCTGTTAAGCGGGGGCACACAGATACGCAGTATTTT.

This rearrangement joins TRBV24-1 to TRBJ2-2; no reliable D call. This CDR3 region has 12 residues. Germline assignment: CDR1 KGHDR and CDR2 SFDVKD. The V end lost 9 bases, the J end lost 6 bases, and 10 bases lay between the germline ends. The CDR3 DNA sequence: TGTGCCACCGGAATGTGGGCCGGGGAGCTGTTTTTT. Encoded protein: CATGMWAGELFF.

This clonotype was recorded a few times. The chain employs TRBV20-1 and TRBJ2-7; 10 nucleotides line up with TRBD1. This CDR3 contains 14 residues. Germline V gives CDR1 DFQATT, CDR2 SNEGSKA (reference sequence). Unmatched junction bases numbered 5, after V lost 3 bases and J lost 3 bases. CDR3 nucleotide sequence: TGCAGTGCTAGGGGGACAGGGGATATCTACGAGCAGTACTTC. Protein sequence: CSARGTGDIYEQYF.

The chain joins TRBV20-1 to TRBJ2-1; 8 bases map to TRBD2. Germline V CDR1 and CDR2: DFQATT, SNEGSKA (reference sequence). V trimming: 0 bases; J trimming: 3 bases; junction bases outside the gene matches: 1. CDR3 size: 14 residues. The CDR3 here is CSAREGLDYNEQFF. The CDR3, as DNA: TGCAGTGCTAGAGAGGGACTAGACTACAATGAGCAGTTCTTC.

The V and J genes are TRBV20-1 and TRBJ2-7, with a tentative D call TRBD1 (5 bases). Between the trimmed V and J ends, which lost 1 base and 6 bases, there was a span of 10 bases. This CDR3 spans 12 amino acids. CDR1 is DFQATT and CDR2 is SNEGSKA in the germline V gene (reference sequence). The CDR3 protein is CSARAGQIEQYF. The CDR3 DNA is TGCAGTGCTAGAGCAGGGCAGATCGAGCAGTACTTC.

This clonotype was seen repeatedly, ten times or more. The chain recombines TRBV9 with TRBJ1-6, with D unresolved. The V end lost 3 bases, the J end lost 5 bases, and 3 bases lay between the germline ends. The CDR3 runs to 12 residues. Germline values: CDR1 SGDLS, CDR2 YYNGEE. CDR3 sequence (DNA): TGTGCCAGCAGCGCGCATAATTCACCCCTCCACTTT. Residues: CASSAHNSPLHF.

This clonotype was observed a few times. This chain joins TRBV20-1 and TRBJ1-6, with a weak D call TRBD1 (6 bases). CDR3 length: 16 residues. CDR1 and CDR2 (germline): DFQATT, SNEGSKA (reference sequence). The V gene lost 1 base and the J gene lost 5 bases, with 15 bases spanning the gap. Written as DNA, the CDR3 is TGCAGTGCTAGAGTTAGTCCCCGGACAGATAATTCACCCCTCCACTTT. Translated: CSARVSPRTDNSPLHF.

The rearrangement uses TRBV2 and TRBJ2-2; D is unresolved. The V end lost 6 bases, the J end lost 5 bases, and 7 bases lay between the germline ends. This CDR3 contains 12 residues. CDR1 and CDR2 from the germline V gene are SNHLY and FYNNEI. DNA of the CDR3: TGTGCCAGCAGGAAGGAGACCGGGGAGCTGTTTTTT. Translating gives CASRKETGELFF.

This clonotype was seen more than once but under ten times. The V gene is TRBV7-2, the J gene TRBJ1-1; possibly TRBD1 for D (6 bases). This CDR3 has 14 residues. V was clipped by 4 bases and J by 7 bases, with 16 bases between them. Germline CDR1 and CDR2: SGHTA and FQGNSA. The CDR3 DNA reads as TGTGCCAGCAGCTCCTTACAGGGATATGGTGAAGCTTTCTTT. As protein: CASSSLQGYGEAFF.

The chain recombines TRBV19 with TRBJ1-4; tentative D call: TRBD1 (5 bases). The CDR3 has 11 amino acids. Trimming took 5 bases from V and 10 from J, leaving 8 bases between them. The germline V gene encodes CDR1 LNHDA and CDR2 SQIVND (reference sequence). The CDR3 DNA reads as TGTGCCAGTAGTGGGGGTGCAAAACTGTTTTTT. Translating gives CASSGGAKLFF.

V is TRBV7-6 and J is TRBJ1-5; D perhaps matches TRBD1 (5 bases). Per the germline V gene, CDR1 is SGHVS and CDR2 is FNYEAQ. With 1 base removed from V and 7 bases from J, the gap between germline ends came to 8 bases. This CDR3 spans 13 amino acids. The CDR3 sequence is CASSLVRDQPQHF. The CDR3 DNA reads TGTGCCAGCAGCTTAGTCCGGGACCAGCCCCAGCATTTT.

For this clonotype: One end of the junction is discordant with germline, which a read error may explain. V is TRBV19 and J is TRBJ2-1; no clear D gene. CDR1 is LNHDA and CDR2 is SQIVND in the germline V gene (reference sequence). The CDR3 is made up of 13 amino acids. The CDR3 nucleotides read TGTGCCATGGCAGGTCCATCCTACAATAAGCAGTTCTTC. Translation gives CAMAGPSYNKQFF.

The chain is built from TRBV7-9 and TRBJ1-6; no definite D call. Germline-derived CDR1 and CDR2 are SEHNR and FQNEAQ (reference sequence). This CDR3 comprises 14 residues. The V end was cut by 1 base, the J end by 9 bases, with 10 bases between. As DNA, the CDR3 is TGTGCCAGCAGCTTAGAGTCGGGTGGTTCACCCCTCCACTTT. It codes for CASSLESGGSPLHF.

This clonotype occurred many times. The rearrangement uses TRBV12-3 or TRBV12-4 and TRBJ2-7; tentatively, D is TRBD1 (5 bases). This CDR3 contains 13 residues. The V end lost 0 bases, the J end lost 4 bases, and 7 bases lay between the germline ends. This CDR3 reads CASSLAGQYEQYF. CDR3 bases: TGTGCCAGCAGTTTAGCGGGGCAGTACGAGCAGTACTTC.